The 23 T cell receptor beta chains given below trace back to one sample, sequenced in a study of regulatory T cells in long-lasting Graves disease. CDR3 regions were amplified by Arm-PCR using iRepertoire HTBI primers to build TCR beta libraries. TCRdb re-called the multiplex PCR reads with MiXCR, one entry per CDR3 protein. Seen here are fewer than 550,000 distinct CDR3 sequences, 20% to 25% observed once, and the top ten hold 7.1%. Noted time point: persistent/refractory GD, antithyroid drugs over 5 years with positive TRAb. PBMCs were the source of the RNA used for TCR sequencing. Sequenced material: peripheral blood mononuclear cells (PBMCs), taken when the disease was refractory, from a patient treated with antithyroid drugs. These receptors originate from a female donor with Graves disease.

The CDR3 protein is CASGEVTEAFF. DNA of the CDR3: TGTGCCAGTGGGGAGGTCACTGAAGCTTTCTTT. V is TRBV19 and J is TRBJ1-1; D remains unclear. Trimming shortened V by 8 bases and J by 4 bases, and 8 bases separated the two germline ends. Germline V gene data show CDR1 as LNHDA and CDR2 as SQIVND (reference sequence). The CDR3 spans 11 residues.

The V and J genes are TRBV28 and TRBJ2-3; TRBD2 might be the D (6 bases). V lost 7 bases and J lost 3, with 23 bases in between. Germline V lookup: CDR1 MDHEN, CDR2 SYDVKM. The CDR3 totals 17 residues. The CDR3 is CASTPQSGLPGTDTQYF. The DNA of the CDR3 is TGTGCCAGCACCCCACAAAGCGGGCTCCCTGGGACAGATACGCAGTATTTT.

This clonotype was picked up many times. The chain recombines TRBV12-3 or TRBV12-4 with TRBJ1-5; D unclear. V shed 5 bases and J shed 4 bases, with 15 bases lying between them. This CDR3 is 15 amino acids long. The CDR3 region is CASSPGGSNNQPQHF. CDR3 nucleotide sequence: TGTGCCAGCAGTCCAGGAGGGTCCAATAATCAGCCCCAGCATTTT.

This clonotype was detected ten times or more. J is TRBJ1-1 and V is TRBV2; D unresolved. CDR3 length: 13 residues. V was pared by 6 bases and J by 0 bases, with 8 bases between. CDR1 is SNHLY and CDR2 is FYNNEI in the germline V gene. This CDR3 reads CASSPEVNTEAFF. The DNA of the CDR3 is TGTGCCAGCAGCCCGGAGGTGAACACTGAAGCTTTCTTT.

This clonotype was observed many times. The CDR3: CASSEFPTGASTEAFF. Written as DNA, the CDR3 is TGTGCCAGCAGTGAATTTCCCACAGGGGCGAGCACTGAAGCTTTCTTT. The V gene is TRBV2, the J gene TRBJ1-1; 7 bases agree with TRBD1. CDR1 is SNHLY, CDR2 FYNNEI, per germline. V trimming: 2 bases; J trimming: 4 bases; junction bases outside the gene matches: 10. This CDR3 spans 16 amino acids.

This clonotype was detected only a few times. V gene TRBV2 combines with J gene TRBJ1-5; the match to TRBD1 covers 7 bases. This CDR3 has 15 residues. V was pared by 8 bases and J by 0 bases, with 7 bases of the junction left unmatched. The germline V gene encodes CDR1 SNHLY and CDR2 FYNNEI. This chain's CDR3 is CASRDSLDSNQPQHF. CDR3 nucleotides: TGTGCCAGCCGGGACAGTCTTGATAGCAATCAGCCCCAGCATTTT. Full variable domain (remainder filled in from reference TRBV2 and TRBJ1-5): EPEVTQTPSHQVTQMGQEVILRCVPISNHLYFYWYRQILGQKVEFLVSFYNNEISEKSEIFDDQFSVERPDGSNFTLKIRSTKLEDSAMYFCASRDSLDSNQPQHFGDGTRLSIL.

This clonotype was seen a few times. One base away lies a much larger clone, so this may be a sequencing read error. The rearrangement joins TRBV27 to TRBJ1-4; TRBD1 agrees at 9 bases. V trimming: 4 bases; J trimming: 10 bases; junction bases outside the gene matches: 7. Per germline, CDR1 MNHEY and CDR2 SMNVEV (reference sequence). The CDR3 runs 14 residues. The CDR3 spells CASSSGQGGGKLFF. The CDR3 nucleotides read TGTGCCAGCAGTTCGGGACAGGGTGGGGGAAAACTGTTTTTT.

The table lists this clonotype with many counts. The chain recombines TRBV11-3 with TRBJ2-7, with 8 positions matching TRBD1. The CDR3 totals 15 residues. Germline CDR1 and CDR2: SGHNT and YENEEA. V lost 4 bases, J lost 4 bases, and 9 bases stayed unmatched. CDR3 in amino acids: CASSSRTGRGYEQYF. The CDR3 DNA reads TGTGCCAGCAGCTCCCGGACAGGGCGAGGGTACGAGCAGTACTTC.

The sample holds many counts of this clonotype. The chain joins TRBV29-1 to TRBJ1-2, with 9 bases matching TRBD1. V was clipped by 0 bases and J by 7 bases; unmatched bases: 15. In germline, CDR1 is SQVTM, CDR2 ANQGSEA. The CDR3 has 17 residues. CDR3 DNA: TGCAGCGTTGAAGATCTTCATAGGGACAGGGCGTTTTTTGGCTACACCTTC. This translates into CSVEDLHRDRAFFGYTF.

On this clonotype: In this CDR3 the conserved last residue, phenylalanine or tryptophan, is missing, so a read error is likely. The J gene is TRBJ1-1, the V gene TRBV10-1; D may be TRBD1 (6 bases). CDR1 and CDR2 (germline): WNHNN, SYGVQD (reference sequence). This CDR3 is 16 amino acids long. V lost 0 bases and J lost 2, with 13 bases in between. CDR3 in DNA: TGCGCCAGCAGTGAGTCGGGTAGGGGGGGAAACACTGAAGCTTTCTCT. As protein: CASSESGRGGNTEAFS.

The V and J genes are TRBV20-1 and TRBJ2-7; no clear D. The CDR3 has 11 residues. Trimming left V 3 bases short and J 5 bases short, with 8 bases between. Germline CDR1 reads DFQATT; CDR2 reads SNEGSKA (reference sequence). The CDR3 here is CSASSLHEQYF. The CDR3 DNA is TGCAGTGCTAGTTCCCTCCACGAGCAGTACTTC.

This clonotype has a handful of counts. The genes are TRBV12-3 or TRBV12-4 and TRBJ2-7; weak D call: TRBD1 (6 bases). V shed 1 base and J shed 0 bases, with 13 bases lying between them. CDR3 length equals 16 residues. This chain's CDR3 is CASSLGPGASSYEQYF. Written as DNA, the CDR3 is TGTGCCAGCAGTTTAGGGCCAGGGGCTAGCTCCTACGAGCAGTACTTC.

This clonotype was detected ten times or more. This rearrangement joins TRBV5-5 to TRBJ1-2, with TRBD1 matching over 8 bases. Trimming removed 0 bases from V and 4 bases from J; junction bases left unmatched: 5. The CDR3 has 15 amino acids. Looked up from germline, CDR1 is SGHKS and CDR2 is YYEKEE (reference sequence). The DNA for the CDR3 is TGTGCCAGCAGCTTGGTACAGGGGGATCCCTATGGCTACACCTTC. Translated: CASSLVQGDPYGYTF.

This clonotype was observed a few times. J is TRBJ2-3 and V is TRBV7-8, with 7 bases fitting TRBD1. The CDR3 consists of 13 residues. Unmatched junction bases numbered 3, after V lost 3 bases and J lost 6 bases. Per germline, CDR1 SGHVS and CDR2 FQNEAQ. CDR3 loop: CASSLMGQDTQYF. CDR3 nucleotides: TGTGCCAGCAGCTTGATGGGACAGGATACGCAGTATTTT.

The rearrangement joins TRBV9 to TRBJ1-2; TRBD1 agrees at 8 bases. V dropped 4 bases and J dropped 3; count of bases not matched to a gene: 8. The CDR3 has 15 residues. Germline V gene data show CDR1 as SGDLS and CDR2 as YYNGEE. The CDR3 DNA sequence: TGTGCCAGCAGCCCCCGGTTACAGGGGGACTATGGCTACACCTTC. Amino acids: CASSPRLQGDYGYTF.

The gene calls are TRBV6-2 or TRBV6-3 and TRBJ2-2; tentatively, D is TRBD2 (6 bases). The germline CDR1 and CDR2 sequences are MNHEY and SVGEGT. Deletions cut 2 bases from V and 5 bases from J, with 12 bases between. CDR3 length equals 15 residues. The CDR3 spells CASSYGGIFTGELFF. The CDR3 nucleotides are TGTGCCAGCAGTTACGGCGGGATTTTTACCGGGGAGCTGTTTTTT.

This clonotype was found many times. The CDR3 loop is CASSESGTGNQPQHF. In nucleotides, the CDR3 is TGTGCCAGCAGCGAATCCGGGACAGGGAATCAGCCCCAGCATTTT. The V and J genes are TRBV7-2 and TRBJ1-5; 9 bases line up with TRBD1. V lost 5 bases, J lost 4 bases, and 6 bases stayed unmatched. This CDR3 contains 15 residues. The germline V gene encodes CDR1 SGHTA and CDR2 FQGNSA. The entire variable domain, with the rest obtained from reference TRBV7-2 and TRBJ1-5, is as follows: GAGVSQSPSNKVTEKGKDVELRCDPISGHTALYWYRQSLGQGLEFLIYFQGNSAPDKSGLPSDRFSAERTGGSVSTLTIQRTQQEDSAVYLCASSESGTGNQPQHFGDGTRLSIL.

On this clonotype: This may come from a read error, since a much larger clone is one base off. CDR3 coding DNA: TGTGCCAGCAGAACCTGGGACCCCGAAGTGGGGACCCAGTACTTC. Its protein is CASRTWDPEVGTQYF. J is TRBJ2-5 and V is TRBV6-1; D could derive from TRBD1 or TRBD2 (5 bases each). In germline, CDR1 is MNHNS, CDR2 SASEGT. Between the trimmed V and J ends, which lost 6 bases and 7 bases, there was a span of 21 bases. This CDR3 is built from 15 residues.

As concerns this clonotype: A clone one base away is much larger, so this may be a read error. J is TRBJ1-2 and V is TRBV6-2 or TRBV6-3, with a tentative D call TRBD1 (5 bases). This CDR3 is built from 15 residues. Germline loops: CDR1 MNHEY, CDR2 SVGEGT. The germline V and J ends were trimmed by 0 bases and 6 bases, with 14 bases remaining between them. The CDR3 reads CASSYSGGSLHGYTF. In DNA form, the CDR3 reads TGTGCCAGCAGTTACTCGGGGGGGTCTCTTCATGGCTACACCTTC.

The sample holds many counts of this clonotype. The chain couples TRBV11-2 to TRBJ2-3, with D unresolved. V shed 2 bases and J shed 6 bases, with 3 bases lying between them. The CDR3 contains 11 residues. In germline, CDR1 is SGHAT, CDR2 FQNNGV. CDR3 bases: TGTGCCAGCAGCTTAATGGATACGCAGTATTTT. This sequence encodes CASSLMDTQYF.

This clonotype was seen at least ten times. The V gene is TRBV28, the J gene TRBJ1-1; possibly TRBD1 for D (5 bases). V dropped 7 bases and J dropped 4 bases, with 19 bases sitting between them. This CDR3 has 15 amino acids. Looked up from germline, CDR1 is MDHEN and CDR2 is SYDVKM. Written as DNA, the CDR3 is TGTGCCAGCATCCCGACAGTCAATTTTCGCACTGAAGCTTTCTTT. Amino acids: CASIPTVNFRTEAFF.

Many counts were recorded for this clonotype. The chain combines TRBV28 with TRBJ1-5; TRBD1 is a possible D gene (5 bases). Trimming took 3 bases from V and 3 from J, leaving 9 bases between them. Germline V lookup: CDR1 MDHEN, CDR2 SYDVKM. The CDR3 covers 14 residues. The CDR3 nucleotides read TGTGCCAGCAGTTTCGCAGGGACCAATCAGCCCCAGCATTTT. This sequence encodes CASSFAGTNQPQHF.

The sample holds a few counts of this clonotype. The chain combines TRBV29-1 with TRBJ1-1, with a possible D match to TRBD1 (6 bases). Germline V CDR1 and CDR2: SQVTM, ANQGSEA. CDR3 length equals 13 residues. The CDR3 DNA reads TGCAGTTCGGGGGGGCGAGGGACCACTGAAGCTTTCTTT. As protein: CSSGGRGTTEAFF.